This TCR beta chain derives from a study of cytomegalovirus exposure and HLA in healthy donors. About the study: From donors who were HLA-typed, an early data release held 81 million or so unique TCRs.

PCR amplification relied on 60 Vbeta primers (plus 13 Jbeta primers). TCRdb keeps only in-frame clones here, not all; method: immunoSEQ multiplex PCR. This sample has about 140,000 clones, with roughly 80% found just once. Germline V gives CDR1 SQVTM, CDR2 ANQGSEA. V dropped 7 bases and J dropped 1 base, with 17 bases sitting between them. This CDR3 region has 15 residues. This sequence originates from a woman between 50 and 59 years old in good health and CMV-seropositive. The sequencing input was PBMCs. The chain joins TRBV29-1 to TRBJ2-4; TRBD2 might be the D (6 bases). This CDR3 is CSALGTASAKNIQYF. The CDR3 DNA reads TGCAGCGCCCTAGGGACTGCCTCGGCCAAAAACATTCAGTACTTC.